The TCR beta chain under discussion was sequenced for a study of CD8 T cells in Susac syndrome. Study-wide results and limits: The study's TCR sequencing and HLA analysis covered a relatively small number of individuals, and the study acknowledged this.

RNA totalling roughly 0.45 to 1 ug underwent reverse transcription with random hexamers. TCRdb recomputed calls from the immunoSEQ multiplex PCR reads with MiXCR, one row per CDR3 protein. The table lists around 200,000 distinct CDR3 sequences, around 95% of them singletons. Note on this clonotype: The antigen is undetermined.

The ends were cut back, 0 bases at V and 3 bases at J, with 12 bases in the middle. CDR1 is LGHDT and CDR2 is YNNKEL in the germline V gene (reference sequence). This CDR3 contains 16 residues. Peripheral blood CD8+ and CD4+ T cells were profiled by TCR beta sequencing. The study used treatment-naive patients who had stable or active relapsing-remitting disease as multiple sclerosis controls. TEMRA cells underwent FACS enrichment and CD8+ and CD4+ T cells underwent negative isolation. This TCR came from a human donor with multiple sclerosis. The genes are TRBV3-1 and TRBJ2-1; D possibly corresponds to TRBD2 (6 bases). The specimen sequenced was CD4+ T cells from PBMCs. The CDR3 DNA follows: TGTGCCAGCAGCCAAGATCTAGCGCCATACTACAATGAGCAGTTCTTC. Residues: CASSQDLAPYYNEQFF.